This T cell receptor (beta chain) derives from a study of blood T cell repertoires in COVID-19. Background on the study: Sources were T cells, B-cell-depleted T cells, or PBMCs; the material itself was cDNA or gDNA.

In the original workflow: Using reference gene primer amplification, nucleated cell counts were estimated. Clones were read by immunoSEQ multiplex PCR, and TCRdb kept only the in-frame ones, dropping some. V and J calls plus clone size are reproduced from that table; the DNA served to infer D and trimming. The sample gives more than 300,000 clones, about nine tenths of which show up once; 8% to 13% is in the top ten. This clone was seen only once. The CDR3 length is 13 residues. CDR1 and CDR2 from the germline V gene are KGHSH and LQKENI. The ends were cut back, 5 bases at V and 4 bases at J, with 11 bases in the middle. The participants were between roughly 18 and 89 years old and came from under 25 US areas. The study counted Cohort 3 donors as recovered given two negative PCRs, clearance, or symptom resolution.

This receptor was taken from a woman younger than 35 who had recovered from COVID-19. The chain is built from TRBV18 and TRBJ1-2; D is perhaps TRBD1 (6 bases). Sequencing was performed on PBMCs or T cells enriched from blood (not recorded which). CDR3 region: CASSATGAYGYTF. The CDR3, as DNA: TGTGCCAGCTCAGCGACAGGAGCCTATGGCTACACCTTC.